The 24 T cell receptor beta chains below were found in one sample sequenced in a study of identical twins' blood T cells. TCRdb passed the 5' RACE reads through MiXCR, listing each CDR3 protein once. The sample lists hundreds of thousands of distinct CDR3 sequences; about 28% were seen once. The sample taken for sequencing was PBMCs. The receptors here all came from a woman between 18 and 49 years old in good health.

The chain recombines TRBV20-1 with TRBJ2-3; TRBD1 or TRBD2 may be the D gene (6 bases each). The CDR3 has 13 amino acids. V was clipped by 3 bases and J by 7 bases, with 14 bases between them. CDR1 is DFQATT and CDR2 is SNEGSKA in the germline V gene (reference sequence). The CDR3 sequence is CSASGGQSNTQYF. In nucleotides, the CDR3 is TGCAGTGCTAGCGGGGGCCAGTCAAATACGCAGTATTTT.

This clonotype was seen only once. The CDR3 DNA follows: TGTGCCAGCTCACCAATGGGACGGCTTAATGAAAAACTGTTTTTT. It is translated as CASSPMGRLNEKLFF. The gene calls are TRBV18 and TRBJ1-4; a possible D gene is TRBD1 (5 bases). Per germline, CDR1 KGHSH and CDR2 LQKENI. The CDR3 length is 15 residues. The V end lost 2 bases, the J end lost 4 bases, and 11 bases lay between the germline ends. Full variable domain (missing parts from reference TRBV18 and TRBJ1-4): NAGVMQNPRHLVRRRGQEARLRCSPMKGHSHVYWYRQLPEEGLKFMVYLQKENIIDESGMPKERFSAEFPKEGPSILRIQQVVRGDSAAYFCASSPMGRLNEKLFFGSGTQLSVL.

The rearrangement links TRBV11-2 to TRBJ1-3; D ambiguous. V was trimmed by 4 bases and J by 4 bases, leaving 11 bases between them. This CDR3 contains 14 residues. Germline V CDR1 and CDR2: SGHAT, FQNNGV. Here the CDR3 DNA reads TGTGCCAGCAGCTCAACTTTGGCGGGAAACACCATATATTTT. It encodes CASSSTLAGNTIYF.

This clonotype occurred once. This chain links TRBV9 with TRBJ1-2; D is unresolved. The CDR3 runs 13 residues. The ends were cut back, 0 bases at V and 4 bases at J, with 7 bases in the middle. CDR1 and CDR2 from the germline V gene are SGDLS and YYNGEE. The CDR3: CASSVAGRYGYTF. CDR3 nucleotide sequence: TGTGCCAGCAGCGTAGCCGGCCGCTATGGCTACACCTTC.

The sample holds a few counts of this clonotype. This chain joins TRBV20-1 and TRBJ1-2; no definite D call. The CDR3 totals 14 residues. Trimming stripped 5 bases from V and 8 bases from J, with 21 bases between. Per germline, CDR1 DFQATT and CDR2 SNEGSKA (reference sequence). The CDR3 region has the DNA TGCAGTGCTCCCAAGCCCAGACATCGATTCGGCTACACCTTC. Encoded protein: CSAPKPRHRFGYTF.

This clonotype was detected ten times or more. The V and J genes are TRBV20-1 and TRBJ1-1; no definite D call. This CDR3 is built from 12 residues. Looked up from germline, CDR1 is DFQATT and CDR2 is SNEGSKA (reference sequence). Trimming shortened V by 5 bases and J by 1 base, and 8 bases separated the two germline ends. In DNA, the CDR3 is TGCAGTGCTTATCGCTCGAACACTGAAGCTTTCTTT. Translated, it gives CSAYRSNTEAFF.

The V and J genes are TRBV10-3 and TRBJ1-2; D ambiguous. This CDR3 is built from 15 residues. V was cut by 0 bases and J by 8 bases, with 16 bases left in between. Germline-derived CDR1 and CDR2 are ENHRY and SYGVKD. CDR3 DNA sequence: TGTGCCATCAGTGAGTCGACTCGCGGGGTCTCCGGCTACACCTTC. Translating gives CAISESTRGVSGYTF.

The rearrangement uses TRBV29-1 and TRBJ2-7, with TRBD2 matching over 7 bases. The CDR3 runs 12 residues. CDR1 and CDR2 (germline): SQVTM, ANQGSEA. With V trimmed by 2 bases and J by 4 bases, 2 bases remained unmatched. In nucleotides, the CDR3 is TGCAGCGTTGAATACGGGGGGTACGAGCAGTACTTC. It specifies CSVEYGGYEQYF.

The chain has TRBV20-1 and TRBJ2-5, with D uncertain. Trimming pared 1 base from V and 4 bases from J, leaving 7 bases between. Germline V gene data show CDR1 as DFQATT and CDR2 as SNEGSKA (reference sequence). This CDR3 is built from 12 residues. The DNA of the CDR3 is TGCAGTGCTAGAGTGGGATCAGAGACCCAGTACTTC. Its protein product is CSARVGSETQYF.

Only a few counts were recorded for this clonotype. A junction boundary mismatches the germline segment, possibly from a read error. The genes are TRBV6-1 and TRBJ1-1, with D tentatively TRBD1 (5 bases). The germline gives CDR1 MNHNS, CDR2 SASEGT. This CDR3 is 10 amino acids long. The CDR3 coding sequence is TGTGCCAGCAGGGACACTGGAGCTTTCTTT. This translates into CASRDTGAFF.

The J gene is TRBJ1-4, the V gene TRBV18; no firm D call. Between the trimmed V and J ends, which lost 5 bases and 6 bases, there was a span of 10 bases. The CDR3 is 13 residues long. The germline CDR1 and CDR2 sequences are KGHSH and LQKENI. This chain's CDR3 is CASSTQPDEKLFF. In DNA form, the CDR3 reads TGTGCCAGCTCAACCCAACCCGATGAAAAACTGTTTTTT.

This chain uses TRBV7-2 with TRBJ2-3; D perhaps matches TRBD1 (6 bases). Germline CDR1 and CDR2: SGHTA and FQGNSA. The CDR3 contains 15 residues. Trimming stripped 3 bases from V and 4 bases from J, with 14 bases between. The CDR3 region has the DNA TGTGCCAGCAGCTTCACAGGGTCGGAGGCAGATACGCAGTATTTT. Its protein product is CASSFTGSEADTQYF.

The genes are TRBV20-1 and TRBJ1-2; D gene unclear. The CDR3 extends over 12 amino acids. CDR1 and CDR2 from the germline V gene are DFQATT and SNEGSKA (reference sequence). Trimming removed 8 bases at V and 0 bases at J, with 10 bases between. The CDR3 protein is CSSGASNYGYTF. The CDR3 nucleotides are TGCAGTTCGGGAGCCTCTAACTATGGCTACACCTTC.

Notes on this clonotype: Being one base from a much bigger clone, this may be a read error. The chain has TRBV4-1 and TRBJ2-1; possible D gene TRBD2, 5 bases. The CDR3 runs 17 residues. Germline CDR1 and CDR2: MGHRA and YSYEKL. CDR3 coding DNA: TGCGCCAGCAGCGGTGGAGGCACAGCGGTCCCAGAGTATGAGCAGCTCTTC. Translating gives CASSGGGTAVPEYEQLF.

Here the CDR3 reads CSVEEGTEDLSGYTF. DNA for the CDR3: TGCAGCGTTGAAGAGGGGACAGAGGATTTGAGTGGCTACACCTTC. The chain couples TRBV29-1 to TRBJ1-2; TRBD1 matches at 7 bases. V was pared by 0 bases and J by 7 bases, with 11 bases of the junction left unmatched. The V gene's germline CDR1 is SQVTM and CDR2 ANQGSEA. The CDR3 is 15 amino acids.

With regard to this clonotype: One junction end disagrees with the germline gene, perhaps due to a read error. The chain carries TRBV6-6 and TRBJ2-1; D perhaps matches TRBD1 (5 bases). The V gene's germline CDR1 is MNHNY and CDR2 SVGAGI (reference sequence). CDR3 length equals 13 residues. CDR3 region: CASSKGQQNGQFF. Here the CDR3 DNA reads TGTGCCAGCAGTAAGGGGCAGCAAAATGGGCAGTTCTTC.

This clonotype was counted at least ten times. This chain connects TRBV7-2 to TRBJ1-2; D unclear. Per the germline V gene, CDR1 is SGHTA and CDR2 is FQGNSA. The CDR3 extends over 14 amino acids. V was cut by 4 bases and J by 8 bases, with 17 bases left in between. The CDR3 loop reads CASSSRTTGQGYTF. DNA of the CDR3: TGTGCCAGCAGCTCACGGACGACTGGGCAGGGCTACACCTTC.

This clonotype came up many times. As DNA, the CDR3 is TGCAGTGCTCCGGACTACTCCTATGGCTACACCTTC. This translates into CSAPDYSYGYTF. The chain carries TRBV20-1 and TRBJ1-2; D is undetermined. The CDR3 has 12 amino acids. V dropped 5 bases and J dropped 4 bases, with 11 bases sitting between them. CDR1 and CDR2 (germline): DFQATT, SNEGSKA (reference sequence).

The chain links TRBV20-1 to TRBJ2-3, with no clear D. Trimming stripped 6 bases from V and 5 bases from J, with 15 bases between. The CDR3 has 13 amino acids. The germline V gene encodes CDR1 DFQATT and CDR2 SNEGSKA (reference sequence). For the CDR3, the DNA is TGCAGTGCCCCTATGCGGCCCCGAGATACGCAGTATTTT. Translating it yields CSAPMRPRDTQYF.

This clonotype was found a few times. Germline and junction disagree at one end, which may indicate a read error. V is TRBV12-3 or TRBV12-4 and J is TRBJ2-2; D not resolved. This CDR3 has 11 residues. CDR3 bases: TGTGCCGGCAGCATATCTGGGGAGCTGTTTTTT. Its protein product is CAGSISGELFF.

This clonotype was found a few times. The J gene is TRBJ1-2, the V gene TRBV14; D is unclear. V was shortened by 1 base and J by 0 bases, with 9 bases between the two germline ends. CDR1 is SGHDN, CDR2 FVKESK, per germline. This CDR3 comprises 15 residues. The CDR3 DNA follows: TGTGCCAGCAGCCAAGCCCCGTTAGCTAACTATGGCTACACCTTC. Encoded protein: CASSQAPLANYGYTF.

This clonotype has more than one count but fewer than ten. This chain uses TRBV20-1 with TRBJ2-5; D is uncertain. Trimming stripped 2 bases from V and 6 bases from J, with 16 bases between. The CDR3 is 14 residues long. Germline loops: CDR1 DFQATT, CDR2 SNEGSKA (reference sequence). CDR3 amino acids: CSARPYRPEKTQYF. The CDR3 coding sequence is TGCAGTGCTAGACCCTACCGCCCTGAAAAGACCCAGTACTTC.

A few counts support this clonotype. The genes are TRBV20-1 and TRBJ2-3; TRBD2 matches at 7 bases. In germline, CDR1 is DFQATT, CDR2 SNEGSKA (reference sequence). The CDR3 sequence is 14 residues long. The V segment lost 2 bases and the J segment 2 bases; nucleotides outside the gene matches: 4. CDR3 sequence reads: CSARLAEDTDTQYF. The CDR3 DNA sequence: TGCAGTGCTAGACTAGCGGAAGACACAGATACGCAGTATTTT.

This clonotype was seen more than once but under ten times. This chain connects TRBV3-1 to TRBJ2-1; 10 nucleotides line up with TRBD2. Germline CDR1 LGHDT, CDR2 YNNKEL (reference sequence). The CDR3 runs to 14 residues. Trimming took 0 bases from V and 10 from J; bases not matched to a gene: 3. The CDR3 nucleotides read TGTGCCAGCAGCCAAGATTCTAGCGGGAGCGAGCAGTTCTTC. It codes for CASSQDSSGSEQFF.